This T cell receptor (beta chain) was recovered during a study of molecular identifiers for immune sequencing clone quantification. From about 20,000 to 1,000,000 sorted cells, naive CD8 libraries were generated with 10%, 30% or 50% RNA. TCR libraries were built in bulk with a published protocol and specific TCR primers. MiXCR was run by TCRdb on the PCR reads, yielding one entry per CDR3 protein. Among approximately 97,000 distinct CDR3 sequences listed, 20% to 25% were seen once. V lost 0 bases and J lost 2, with 7 bases in between. The length of the CDR3 is 13 residues. Germline V gene sequence: CDR1 GTSNPN, CDR2 SVGIG (reference sequence).

This clonotype was obtained from a human donor in good health. Some libraries in this study had Jurkat cell RNA spiked in. The rearrangement links TRBV30 to TRBJ1-1; D gene ambiguous. The sample consisted of naive CD8+ T cells from blood, with Jurkat cell RNA spiked in. The subset denotes: FACS-sorted CD8+CD4-CCR7+CD45RA+ naive T cells. As DNA, the CDR3 is TGTGCCTGGAGTGTTCAGGCAAACACTGAAGCTTTCTTT. This sequence encodes CAWSVQANTEAFF.